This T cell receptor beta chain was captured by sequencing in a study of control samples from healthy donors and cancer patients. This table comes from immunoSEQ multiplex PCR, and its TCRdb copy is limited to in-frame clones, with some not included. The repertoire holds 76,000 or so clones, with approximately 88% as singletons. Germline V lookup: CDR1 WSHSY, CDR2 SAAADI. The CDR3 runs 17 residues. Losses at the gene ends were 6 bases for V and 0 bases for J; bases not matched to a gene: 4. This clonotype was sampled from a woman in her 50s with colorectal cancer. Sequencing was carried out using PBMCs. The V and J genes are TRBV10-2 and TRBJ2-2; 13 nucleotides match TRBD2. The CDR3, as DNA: TGCGCCAGCAGACTGACTAGCGGGGGGACGAACACCGGGGAGCTGTTTTTT. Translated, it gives CASRLTSGGTNTGELFF.